The clone carrying this T cell receptor (beta chain) was observed a single time. The data belong to a study of cytomegalovirus exposure and HLA in healthy donors. Study information: Samples from HLA-typed donors yielded some 85 million unique TCRs in an early data release. Falling in the Caucasian-associated ancestry cluster were approximately 84% of approximately 410 genotyped donors.

It was with 60 Vbeta and 13 Jbeta primers that the PCR ran. Produced via immunoSEQ multiplex PCR; TCRdb's table is partial and in-frame only. This table holds under 100,000 clones, about 74% found once. This CDR3 region has 16 residues. Germline CDR1 reads MDHEN; CDR2 reads SYDVKM. V dropped 2 bases and J dropped 0; count of bases not matched to a gene: 7. The clonotype was recovered from a woman between 50 and 59 years old in good health and CMV-seropositive. Sample: PBMCs. This chain uses TRBV28 with TRBJ2-7; 7 nucleotides align to TRBD2. The CDR3 reads CASSLGPLAASYEQYF. CDR3 in DNA: TGTGCCAGCAGTTTAGGGCCCCTAGCGGCCTCCTACGAGCAGTACTTC.